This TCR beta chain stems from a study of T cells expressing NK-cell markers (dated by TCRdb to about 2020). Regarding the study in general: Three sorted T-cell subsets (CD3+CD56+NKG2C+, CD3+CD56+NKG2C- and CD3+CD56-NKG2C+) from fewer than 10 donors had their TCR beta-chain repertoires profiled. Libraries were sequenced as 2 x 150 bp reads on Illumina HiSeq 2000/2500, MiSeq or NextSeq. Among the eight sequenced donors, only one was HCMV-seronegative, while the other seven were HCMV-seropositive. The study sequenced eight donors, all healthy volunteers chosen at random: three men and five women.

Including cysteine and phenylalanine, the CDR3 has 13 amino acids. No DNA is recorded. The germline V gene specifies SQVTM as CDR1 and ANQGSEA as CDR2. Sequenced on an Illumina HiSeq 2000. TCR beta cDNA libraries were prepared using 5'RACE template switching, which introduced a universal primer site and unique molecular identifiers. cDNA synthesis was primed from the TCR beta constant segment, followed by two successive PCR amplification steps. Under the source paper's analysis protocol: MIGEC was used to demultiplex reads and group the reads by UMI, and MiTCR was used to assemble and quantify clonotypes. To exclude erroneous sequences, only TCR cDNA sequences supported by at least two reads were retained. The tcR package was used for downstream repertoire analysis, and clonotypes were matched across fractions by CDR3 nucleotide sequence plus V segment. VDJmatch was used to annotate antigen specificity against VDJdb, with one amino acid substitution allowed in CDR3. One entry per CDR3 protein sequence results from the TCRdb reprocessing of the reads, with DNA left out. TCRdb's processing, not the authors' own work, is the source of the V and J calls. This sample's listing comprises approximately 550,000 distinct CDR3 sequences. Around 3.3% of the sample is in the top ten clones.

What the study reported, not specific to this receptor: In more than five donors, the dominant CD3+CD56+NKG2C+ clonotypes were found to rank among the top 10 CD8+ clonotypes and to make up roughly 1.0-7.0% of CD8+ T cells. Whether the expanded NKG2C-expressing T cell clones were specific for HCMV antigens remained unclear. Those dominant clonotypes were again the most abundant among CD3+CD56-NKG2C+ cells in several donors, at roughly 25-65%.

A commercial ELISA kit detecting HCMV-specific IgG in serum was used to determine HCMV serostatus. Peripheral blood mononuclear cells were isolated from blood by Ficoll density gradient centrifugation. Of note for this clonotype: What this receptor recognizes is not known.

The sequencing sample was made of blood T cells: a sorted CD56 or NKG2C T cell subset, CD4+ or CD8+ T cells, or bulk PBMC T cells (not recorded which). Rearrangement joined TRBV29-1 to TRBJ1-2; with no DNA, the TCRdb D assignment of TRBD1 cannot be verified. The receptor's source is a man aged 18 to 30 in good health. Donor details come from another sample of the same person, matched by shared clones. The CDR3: CSVPQGPAEGYTF.